These 14 T cell receptor beta chains were all obtained from the same sample, sequenced in a study of radiation and T cells in renal cell carcinoma (dated by TCRdb to about 2020). Sample time point, as interpreted from the label and publication: baseline pretreatment blood. The treatment or condition label, read with the paper, signifies: 15 Gy SBRT to primary tumor, nephrectomy 4 weeks later. The library was obtained by the immunoSEQ multiplex PCR assay. This immuneACCESS table, as held by TCRdb, lists in-frame sequences with V and J called but not all clones. Of the missing ones, under half trace to an unresolved V gene in checked studies; the others have no known cause. This sample lists about 59,000 clones; approximately 84% were detected once. The ten largest account for less than 7.5% of the sample. The sequenced sample was blood, obtained from a patient whose treatment included radiotherapy and nephrectomy. Receptors originate from a man in his 60s with renal cell carcinoma.

The chain uses TRBV19 and TRBJ1-1; 9 bases match TRBD1. The junction had 2 bases not matched to a gene; V was cut back by 5 bases and J by 1 base. This CDR3 spans 14 amino acids. From germline, CDR1 is LNHDA and CDR2 SQIVND (reference sequence). The CDR3 loop reads CASSRTGENTEAFF. In DNA form, the CDR3 reads TGTGCCAGTAGTCGGACAGGGGAGAACACTGAAGCTTTCTTT.

This chain uses TRBV6-1 with TRBJ2-4; 7 bases align to TRBD2. The CDR3 loop spans 14 amino acids. Germline V gene lookup returns CDR1 MNHNS and CDR2 SASEGT. The J segment lost 4 bases and the V segment lost 6 bases, leaving 6 bases of the junction unmatched. CDR3 residues: CASRGGGEKNIQYF. The CDR3 DNA follows: TGTGCCAGCAGGGGCGGGGGAGAAAAAAACATTCAGTACTTC.

The chain has TRBV12-5 and TRBJ2-3; D perhaps matches TRBD1 (5 bases). Deletions cut 2 bases from V and 7 bases from J, with 19 bases between. The CDR3 extends over 16 amino acids. Germline values: CDR1 LGHNT, CDR2 FRNRAP. The CDR3 sequence is CASGLFGRVVGNTQYF. The CDR3 coding sequence is TGTGCTAGTGGTTTGTTTGGCAGGGTTGTGGGAAATACGCAGTATTTT. Based on the CDR3 plus reference TRBV12-5 and TRBJ2-3, the full variable domain is DARVTQTPRHKVTEMGQEVTMRCQPILGHNTVFWYRQTMMQGLELLAYFRNRAPLDDSGMPKDRFSAEMPDATLATLKIQPSEPRDSAVYFCASGLFGRVVGNTQYFGPGTRLTVL.

In this sample, this clone is medium-sized. V gene TRBV7-9 combines with J gene TRBJ2-1; 11 bases are a match to TRBD2. CDR1 is SEHNR and CDR2 is FQNEAQ in the germline V gene (reference sequence). This CDR3 contains 12 residues. Trimming took 8 bases from V and 6 from J; bases not matched to a gene: 0. CDR3 protein: CASGTSGNEQFF. The CDR3, as DNA: TGTGCCAGCGGGACTAGCGGCAATGAGCAGTTCTTC.

This chain joins TRBV7-2 and TRBJ2-7; unclear D gene. V shed 4 bases and J shed 3 bases, with 19 bases lying between them. CDR1 SGHTA and CDR2 FQGNSA come from the germline V gene. The CDR3 totals 16 residues. CDR3 region: CASSSTEIKPVYEQYF. The CDR3 nucleotides are TGTGCCAGCAGCTCAACCGAGATAAAGCCCGTCTACGAGCAGTACTTC.

The chain is built from TRBV10-3 and TRBJ1-1; TRBD1 agrees at 8 bases. CDR1 ENHRY and CDR2 SYGVKD come from the germline V gene. The CDR3 runs to 14 residues. V trimming: 6 bases; J trimming: 4 bases; junction bases outside the gene matches: 7. The CDR3 DNA reads as TGTGCCATCAGGGACAGGGATCGTGGCACTGAAGCTTTCTTT. This gives the protein CAIRDRDRGTEAFF.

The rearrangement links TRBV19 to TRBJ2-1, with TRBD2 matching over 12 bases. With 5 bases clipped from V and 4 bases from J, the junction kept 3 bases outside the gene matches. The CDR3 is 15 amino acids. The germline gives CDR1 LNHDA, CDR2 SQIVND (reference sequence). The CDR3 DNA reads TGTGCCAGTAGTGTGACTAGCGGGGGTTACAATGAGCAGTTCTTC. Protein sequence: CASSVTSGGYNEQFF.

This clone came up a few times. The chain joins TRBV30 to TRBJ2-7, with D perhaps TRBD2 (5 bases). Trimming left V 3 bases short and J 2 bases short, with 11 bases between. The CDR3 runs 13 residues. From germline, CDR1 is GTSNPN and CDR2 SVGIG (reference sequence). The CDR3 loop reads CAWRGGAAYEQYF. CDR3 DNA sequence: TGTGCCTGGAGAGGAGGAGCGGCCTACGAGCAGTACTTC.

This clone was counted between two and nine times. The chain has TRBV4-1 and TRBJ1-1, with D unclear. Germline CDR1 reads MGHRA; CDR2 reads YSYEKL. Trimming cost V 1 base and J 4 bases, with 10 bases left between them. The length of the CDR3 is 14 residues. CDR3 sequence: CASSQGLRSTEAFF. CDR3 DNA: TGCGCCAGCAGCCAAGGGCTCCGGAGCACTGAAGCTTTCTTT.

The chain employs TRBV7-2 and TRBJ2-1; 8 bases are a match to TRBD2. The germline V gene encodes CDR1 SGHTA and CDR2 FQGNSA. The length of the CDR3 is 15 residues. J lost 10 bases, V lost 1 base, and 9 bases had no gene match. The CDR3 protein is CASSLDRGGLREQFF. The CDR3 coding sequence is TGTGCCAGCAGCTTAGACCGGGGGGGCCTTAGGGAGCAGTTCTTC.

The chain carries TRBV2 and TRBJ2-2; tentatively, D is TRBD1 (6 bases). Germline assignment: CDR1 SNHLY and CDR2 FYNNEI. Trimming took off 5 bases at V and 1 base at J, with 14 bases between the two ends. This CDR3 is 16 amino acids long. CDR3 loop: CASSSNRVENTGELFF. CDR3 sequence (DNA): TGTGCCAGCAGTTCCAACAGGGTGGAGAACACCGGGGAGCTGTTTTTT.

In DNA, the CDR3 is TGTGCCAGCAGTGAAGCGCTAGGGATAACCGGGGAGCTGTTTTTT. This codes for CASSEALGITGELFF. The gene calls are TRBV6-1 and TRBJ2-2; D is ambiguous. The germline V and J ends were trimmed by 0 bases and 5 bases, with 10 bases remaining between them. Germline assignment: CDR1 MNHNS and CDR2 SASEGT. CDR3 length: 15 residues.

A word on this clone: At one end, the junction sequence differs from germline, possibly due to a read error. The chain recombines TRBV11-3 with TRBJ1-1, with TRBD1 matching 7 bases. The CDR3 consists of 14 residues. The germline CDR1 and CDR2 sequences are SGHNT and YENEEA. The CDR3 loop reads CASSVERGLTEAFF. CDR3 sequence (DNA): TGTGCCAGCAGCGTAGAGAGGGGGCTTACTGAAGCTTTCTTT.

The gene calls are TRBV18 and TRBJ2-3; possibly TRBD1 for D (6 bases). The CDR3 is made up of 12 amino acids. CDR1 and CDR2 (germline): KGHSH, LQKENI. Trimming pared 1 base from V and 9 bases from J, leaving 8 bases between. The CDR3 here is CASSPLQGTQYF. The CDR3 DNA follows: TGTGCCAGCTCACCACTTCAGGGGACGCAGTATTTT.